Below are 10 T cell receptor beta chains sequenced from a single sample in a study of OX40 agonist ivuxolimab in advanced cancers. Generated by immunoSEQ multiplex PCR, the TCRdb table keeps only in-frame clones and is missing some. The sample has about 31,000 clones; around 81% are singletons. This material consisted of CD4+ or CD8+ T cells sorted from blood, taken in a trial of the OX40 agonist ivuxolimab. These receptor sequences come from an adult with an advanced solid tumor such as melanoma, head and neck, liver or kidney cancer.

The chain carries TRBV7-2 and TRBJ2-5, with a tentative D call TRBD2 (5 bases). The CDR3 has 14 amino acids. Germline V CDR1 and CDR2: SGHTA, FQGNSA. Trimming shortened V by 5 bases and J by 5 bases, and 15 bases separated the two germline ends. The CDR3 region is CASSPPGFGETQYF. The CDR3 coding sequence is TGTGCCAGCAGCCCCCCGGGATTTGGTGAGACCCAGTACTTC.

The J gene is TRBJ2-5, the V gene TRBV11-2; TRBD1 is a possible D gene (5 bases). CDR1 and CDR2 (germline): SGHAT, FQNNGV. Between the trimmed V and J ends, which lost 1 base and 3 bases, there was a span of 15 bases. The CDR3 has 16 residues. CDR3: CASSLVNWGTKETQYF. In nucleotides, the CDR3 is TGTGCCAGCAGCTTAGTAAACTGGGGCACTAAAGAGACCCAGTACTTC.

The rearrangement joins TRBV29-1 to TRBJ1-1; no reliable D call. The V gene lost 5 bases and the J gene lost 1 base, with 14 bases spanning the gap. Germline assignment: CDR1 SQVTM and CDR2 ANQGSEA. CDR3 length: 14 amino acids. CDR3 in amino acids: CSVKTLTENTEAFF. The DNA for the CDR3 is TGCAGCGTTAAGACGCTTACAGAGAACACTGAAGCTTTCTTT. The variable domain in full, with the rest retrieved from reference TRBV29-1 and TRBJ1-1, is SAVISQKPSRDICQRGTSLTIQCQVDSQVTMMFWYRQQPGQSLTLIATANQGSEATYESGFVIDKFPISRPNLTFSTLTVSNMSPEDSSIYLCSVKTLTENTEAFFGQGTRLTVV.

This rearrangement joins TRBV2 to TRBJ1-2; no reliable D call. V dropped 3 bases and J dropped 4 bases, with 15 bases sitting between them. Germline V gene data show CDR1 as SNHLY and CDR2 as FYNNEI. The CDR3 length is 15 residues. CDR3 nucleotides: TGTGCCAGCAGTGACATCCTGGGTCCTCCCTATGGCTACACCTTC. Translated: CASSDILGPPYGYTF.

The CDR3 reads CASSKRGAYTEAFF. The CDR3 DNA is TGTGCCAGTAGTAAGCGGGGGGCTTACACTGAAGCTTTCTTT. The chain employs TRBV19 and TRBJ1-1, with D perhaps matching TRBD1 (6 bases). CDR1 and CDR2 (germline): LNHDA, SQIVND (reference sequence). The CDR3 totals 14 residues. Trimming shortened V by 4 bases and J by 3 bases, and 12 bases separated the two germline ends.

This clone appeared a single time. The rearrangement uses TRBV4-2 and TRBJ1-6; D is perhaps TRBD1 (6 bases). Germline V gene data show CDR1 as LGHNA and CDR2 as YNFKEQ. This CDR3 is 16 amino acids long. With 1 base removed from V and 7 bases from J, the gap between germline ends came to 14 bases. This CDR3 reads CASSQGRQGWNSPLHF. As DNA, the CDR3 is TGTGCCAGCAGCCAAGGTCGGCAGGGGTGGAATTCACCCCTCCACTTT.

This clone was recorded only once. V gene TRBV6-5 combines with J gene TRBJ1-2; 7 bases line up with TRBD1. The V gene end was trimmed by 5 bases and the J gene end by 4 bases; junction bases not matched to a gene: 7. The CDR3 sequence is 14 residues long. Germline CDR1 is MNHEY and CDR2 is SVGAGI. The CDR3 loop reads CASSPGTASYGYTF. The CDR3 DNA sequence: TGTGCCAGCAGTCCCGGGACAGCATCCTATGGCTACACCTTC.

V gene TRBV7-2 combines with J gene TRBJ1-2; D is perhaps TRBD1 (5 bases). Per the germline V gene, CDR1 is SGHTA and CDR2 is FQGNSA. Between the trimmed V and J ends, which lost 6 bases and 6 bases, there was a span of 17 bases. The CDR3 is 14 residues long. The CDR3 reads CASSQLKTGHGYTF. CDR3 nucleotide sequence: TGTGCCAGCAGTCAACTTAAAACAGGTCATGGCTACACCTTC.

The V and J genes are TRBV5-4 and TRBJ2-1, with 9 bases fitting TRBD1. J gave up 6 bases and V 3 bases, and 16 bases lay outside the gene matches. CDR3 length: 18 amino acids. Germline V gives CDR1 SGHNT, CDR2 YYREEE (reference sequence). CDR3 protein: CASSSKGTTGGGGNEQFF. As DNA, the CDR3 is TGTGCCAGCAGCTCCAAGGGGACGACAGGGGGGGGTGGCAATGAGCAGTTCTTC.

V and J are TRBV4-3 and TRBJ1-4, with D possibly matching TRBD1 (5 bases). V shed 4 bases and J shed 0 bases, with 12 bases lying between them. The V gene's germline CDR1 is LGHNA and CDR2 YSLEER. The CDR3 has 16 amino acids. The CDR3 nucleotides read TGCGCCAGCAGCCTCGTGGCGACAGCAACTAATGAAAAACTGTTTTTT. Its translation: CASSLVATATNEKLFF.